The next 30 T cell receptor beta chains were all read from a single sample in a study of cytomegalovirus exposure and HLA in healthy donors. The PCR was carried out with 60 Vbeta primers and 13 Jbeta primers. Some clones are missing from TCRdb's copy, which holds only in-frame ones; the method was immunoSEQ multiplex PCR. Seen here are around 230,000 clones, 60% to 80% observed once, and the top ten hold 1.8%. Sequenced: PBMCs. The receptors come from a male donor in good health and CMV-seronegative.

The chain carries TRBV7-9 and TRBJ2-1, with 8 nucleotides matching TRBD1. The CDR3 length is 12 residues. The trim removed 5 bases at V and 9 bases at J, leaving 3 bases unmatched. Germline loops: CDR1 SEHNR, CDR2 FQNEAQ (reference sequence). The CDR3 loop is CASSPQGAEQFF. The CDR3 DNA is TGTGCCAGCAGCCCGCAGGGGGCTGAGCAGTTCTTC.

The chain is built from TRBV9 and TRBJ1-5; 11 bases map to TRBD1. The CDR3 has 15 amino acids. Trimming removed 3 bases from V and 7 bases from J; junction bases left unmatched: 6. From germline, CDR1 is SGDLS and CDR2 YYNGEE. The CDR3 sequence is CASSAGQGARQPQHF. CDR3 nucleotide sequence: TGTGCCAGCAGCGCCGGACAGGGGGCGAGGCAGCCCCAGCATTTT.

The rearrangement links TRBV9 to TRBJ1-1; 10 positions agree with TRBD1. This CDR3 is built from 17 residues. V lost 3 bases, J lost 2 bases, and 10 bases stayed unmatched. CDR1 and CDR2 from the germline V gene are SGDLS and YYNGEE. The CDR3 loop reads CASSDDRGRLPNTEAFF. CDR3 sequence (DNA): TGTGCCAGCAGCGATGACAGGGGGCGACTGCCAAACACTGAAGCTTTCTTT.

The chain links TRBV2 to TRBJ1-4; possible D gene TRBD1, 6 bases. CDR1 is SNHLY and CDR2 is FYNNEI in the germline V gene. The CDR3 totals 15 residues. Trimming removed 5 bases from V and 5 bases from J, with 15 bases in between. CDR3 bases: TGTGCCAGCAGTCCTTGGACAGAAAGAAATGAAAAACTGTTTTTT. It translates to CASSPWTERNEKLFF.

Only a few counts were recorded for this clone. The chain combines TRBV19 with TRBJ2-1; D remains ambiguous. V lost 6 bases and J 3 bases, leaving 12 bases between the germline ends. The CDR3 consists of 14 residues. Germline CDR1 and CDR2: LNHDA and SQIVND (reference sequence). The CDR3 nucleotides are TGTGCCAGTAGCCCGGGTCTCTTCTACAATGAGCAGTTCTTC. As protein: CASSPGLFYNEQFF.

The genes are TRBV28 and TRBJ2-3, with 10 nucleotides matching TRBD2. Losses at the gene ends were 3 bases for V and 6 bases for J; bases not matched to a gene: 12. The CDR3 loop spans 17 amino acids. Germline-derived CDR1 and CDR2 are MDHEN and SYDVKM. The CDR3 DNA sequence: TGTGCCAGCAGTTTCCCATTTTTAGCGGGAGGTGGGGATACGCAGTATTTT. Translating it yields CASSFPFLAGGGDTQYF. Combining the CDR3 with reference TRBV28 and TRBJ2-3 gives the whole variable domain DVKVTQSSRYLVKRTGEKVFLECVQDMDHENMFWYRQDPGLGLRLIYFSYDVKMKEKGDIPEGYSVSREKKERFSLILESASTNQTSMYLCASSFPFLAGGGDTQYFGPGTRLTVL.

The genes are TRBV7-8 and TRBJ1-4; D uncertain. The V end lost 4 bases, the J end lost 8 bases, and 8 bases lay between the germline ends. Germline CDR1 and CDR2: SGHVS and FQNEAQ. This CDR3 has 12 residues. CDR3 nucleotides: TGTGCCAGCAGCTGGCTCGGGGAAAAACTGTTTTTT. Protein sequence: CASSWLGEKLFF.

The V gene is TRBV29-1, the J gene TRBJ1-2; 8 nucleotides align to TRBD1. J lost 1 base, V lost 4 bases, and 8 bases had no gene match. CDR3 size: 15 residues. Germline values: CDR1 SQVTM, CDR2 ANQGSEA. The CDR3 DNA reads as TGCAGCGTTGCAGGGGGCCAGACTTATAACTATGGCTACACCTTC. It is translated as CSVAGGQTYNYGYTF.

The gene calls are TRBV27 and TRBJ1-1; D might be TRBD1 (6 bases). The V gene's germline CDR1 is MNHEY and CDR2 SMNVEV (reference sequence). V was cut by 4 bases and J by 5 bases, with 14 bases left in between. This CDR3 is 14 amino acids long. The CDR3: CASSYQGIGTEAFF. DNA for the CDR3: TGTGCCAGCAGTTATCAGGGGATAGGTACTGAAGCTTTCTTT.

Here the CDR3 reads CAISEPTGPSHTIYF. The CDR3 DNA sequence: TGTGCCATCAGTGAACCGACAGGGCCATCTCACACCATATATTTT. V is TRBV10-3 and J is TRBJ1-3; 7 bases are a match to TRBD1. J was trimmed by 8 bases and V by 3 bases; bases with no gene match: 10. CDR1 ENHRY and CDR2 SYGVKD come from the germline V gene. The CDR3 runs 15 residues.

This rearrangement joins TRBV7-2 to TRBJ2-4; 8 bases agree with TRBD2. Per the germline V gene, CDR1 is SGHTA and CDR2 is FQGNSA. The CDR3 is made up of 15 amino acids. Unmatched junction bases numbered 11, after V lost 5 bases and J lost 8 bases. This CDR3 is CASSAGLAGRYIQYF. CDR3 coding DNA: TGTGCCAGCAGCGCCGGACTAGCCGGGCGGTACATTCAGTACTTC.

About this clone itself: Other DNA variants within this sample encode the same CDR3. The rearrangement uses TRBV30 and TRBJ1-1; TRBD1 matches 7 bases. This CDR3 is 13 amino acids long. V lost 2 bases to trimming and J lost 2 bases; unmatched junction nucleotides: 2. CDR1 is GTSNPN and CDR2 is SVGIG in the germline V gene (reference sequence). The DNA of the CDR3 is TGTGCCTGGAGTCGAGGGGGCAACACTGAAGCTTTCTTT. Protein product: CAWSRGGNTEAFF.

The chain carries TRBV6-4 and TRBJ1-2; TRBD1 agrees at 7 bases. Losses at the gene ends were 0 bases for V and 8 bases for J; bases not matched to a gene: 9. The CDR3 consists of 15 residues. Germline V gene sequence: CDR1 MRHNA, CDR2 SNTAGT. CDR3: CASSDSPTGMWGYTF. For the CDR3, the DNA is TGTGCCAGCAGTGACTCGCCGACAGGGATGTGGGGCTACACCTTC.

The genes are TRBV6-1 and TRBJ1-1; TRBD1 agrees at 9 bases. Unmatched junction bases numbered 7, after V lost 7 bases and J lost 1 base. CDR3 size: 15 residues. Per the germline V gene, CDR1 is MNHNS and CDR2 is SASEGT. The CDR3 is CASIGPGQGNTEAFF. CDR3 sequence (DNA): TGTGCCAGCATTGGGCCGGGACAGGGGAACACTGAAGCTTTCTTT.

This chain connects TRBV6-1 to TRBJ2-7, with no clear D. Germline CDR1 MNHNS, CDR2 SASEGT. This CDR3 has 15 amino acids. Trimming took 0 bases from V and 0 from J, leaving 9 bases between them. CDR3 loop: CASSEAPGSSYEQYF. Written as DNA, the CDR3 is TGTGCCAGCAGTGAAGCCCCGGGTAGCTCCTACGAGCAGTACTTC.

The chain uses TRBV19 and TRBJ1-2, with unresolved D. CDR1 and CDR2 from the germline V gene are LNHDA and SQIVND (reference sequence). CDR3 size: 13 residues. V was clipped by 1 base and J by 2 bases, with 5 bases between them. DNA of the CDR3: TGTGCCAGTAGTATAGGGGCGAACTATGGCTACACCTTC. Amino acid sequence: CASSIGANYGYTF.

This CDR3 reads CASSQMGTSAEQYF. CDR3 nucleotides: TGTGCCAGCAGCCAGATGGGGACTAGCGCCGAGCAGTACTTC. The J gene is TRBJ2-7, the V gene TRBV14, with 10 nucleotides matching TRBD2. With V trimmed by 3 bases and J by 6 bases, 5 bases remained unmatched. Germline V gene sequence: CDR1 SGHDN, CDR2 FVKESK. The CDR3 extends over 14 amino acids.

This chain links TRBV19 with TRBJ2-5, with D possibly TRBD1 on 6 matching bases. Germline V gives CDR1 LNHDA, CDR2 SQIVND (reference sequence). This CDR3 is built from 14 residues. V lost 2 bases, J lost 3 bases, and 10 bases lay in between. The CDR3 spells CASSIWAGEETQYF. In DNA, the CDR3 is TGTGCCAGTAGTATATGGGCAGGGGAAGAGACCCAGTACTTC.

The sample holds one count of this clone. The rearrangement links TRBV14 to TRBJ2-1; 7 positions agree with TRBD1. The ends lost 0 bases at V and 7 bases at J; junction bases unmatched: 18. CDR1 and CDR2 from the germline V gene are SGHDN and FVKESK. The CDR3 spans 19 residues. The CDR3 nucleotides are TGTGCCAGCAGCCAAGACCTGGGGCGTTGGACAGGCACCCGAAATGAGCAGTTCTTC. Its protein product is CASSQDLGRWTGTRNEQFF.

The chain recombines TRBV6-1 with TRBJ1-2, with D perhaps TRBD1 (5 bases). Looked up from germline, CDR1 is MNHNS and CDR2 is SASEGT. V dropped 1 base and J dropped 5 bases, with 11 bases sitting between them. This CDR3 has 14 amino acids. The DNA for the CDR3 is TGTGCCAGCAGTGAAGAGGGAGGGGAGTATGGCTACACCTTC. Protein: CASSEEGGEYGYTF.

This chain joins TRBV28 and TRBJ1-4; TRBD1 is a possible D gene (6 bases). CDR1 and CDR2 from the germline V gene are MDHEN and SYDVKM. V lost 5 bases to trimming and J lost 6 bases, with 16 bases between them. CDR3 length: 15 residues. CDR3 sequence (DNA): TGTGCCAGCAGTCCCGCGGGGGCTGGTGATGAAAAACTGTTTTTT. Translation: CASSPAGAGDEKLFF.

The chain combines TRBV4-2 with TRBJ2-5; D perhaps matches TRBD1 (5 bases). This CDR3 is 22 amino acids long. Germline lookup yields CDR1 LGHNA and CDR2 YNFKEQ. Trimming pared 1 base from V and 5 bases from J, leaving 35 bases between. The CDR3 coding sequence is TGTGCCAGCAGCCAAGGAGTAGGCACTATCGGCGACCCCTTAGGGGCGTGGGAGACCCAGTACTTC. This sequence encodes CASSQGVGTIGDPLGAWETQYF.

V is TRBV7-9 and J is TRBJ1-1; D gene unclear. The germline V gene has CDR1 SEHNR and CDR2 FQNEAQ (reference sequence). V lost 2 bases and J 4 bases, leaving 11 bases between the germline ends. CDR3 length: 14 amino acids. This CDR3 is CASSLNPEGTEAFF. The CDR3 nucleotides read TGTGCCAGCAGCTTAAATCCGGAGGGCACTGAAGCTTTCTTT.

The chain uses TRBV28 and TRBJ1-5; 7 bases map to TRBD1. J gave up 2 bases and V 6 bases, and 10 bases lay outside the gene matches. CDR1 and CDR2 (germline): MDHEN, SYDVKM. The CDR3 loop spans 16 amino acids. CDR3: CASSPHTGAGNQPQHF. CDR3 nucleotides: TGTGCCAGCAGCCCTCACACAGGGGCGGGCAATCAGCCCCAGCATTTT.

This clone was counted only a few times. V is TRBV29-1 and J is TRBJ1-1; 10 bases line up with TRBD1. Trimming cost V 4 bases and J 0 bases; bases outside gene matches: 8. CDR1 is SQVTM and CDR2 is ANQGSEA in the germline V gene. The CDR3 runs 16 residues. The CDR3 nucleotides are TGCAGCGTTGTTAGGGACAGGGGAAAAATGAACACTGAAGCTTTCTTT. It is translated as CSVVRDRGKMNTEAFF.

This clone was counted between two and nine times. CDR3 DNA: TGTGCCAGCAGCGTAGGCGGGTATAAAGATACGCAGTATTTT. Translating gives CASSVGGYKDTQYF. The genes are TRBV9 and TRBJ2-3, with a possible D match to TRBD2 (5 bases). Germline values: CDR1 SGDLS, CDR2 YYNGEE. The germline V and J ends were trimmed by 0 bases and 5 bases, with 10 bases remaining between them. The CDR3 length is 14 residues.

In DNA form, the CDR3 reads TGTGCCAGCAGCGGCGGGCTAGCGGGAGTAATAGGAGAGACCCAGTACTTC. Its protein is CASSGGLAGVIGETQYF. The chain links TRBV9 to TRBJ2-5; 10 bases align to TRBD2. Germline CDR1 is SGDLS and CDR2 is YYNGEE. This CDR3 has 17 amino acids. With V trimmed by 3 bases and J by 4 bases, 12 bases remained unmatched.

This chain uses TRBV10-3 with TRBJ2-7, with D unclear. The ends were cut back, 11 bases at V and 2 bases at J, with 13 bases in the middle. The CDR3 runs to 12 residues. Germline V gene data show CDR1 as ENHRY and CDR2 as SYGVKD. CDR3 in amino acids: CAAAGFPYEQYF. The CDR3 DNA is TGTGCCGCCGCCGGGTTCCCCTACGAGCAGTACTTC.

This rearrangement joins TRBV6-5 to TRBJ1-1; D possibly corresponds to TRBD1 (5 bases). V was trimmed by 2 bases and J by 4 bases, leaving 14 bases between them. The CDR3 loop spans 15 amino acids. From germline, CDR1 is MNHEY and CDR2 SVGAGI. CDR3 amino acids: CASSYREGLSTEAFF. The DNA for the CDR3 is TGTGCCAGCAGTTACCGAGAGGGACTTAGCACTGAAGCTTTCTTT.

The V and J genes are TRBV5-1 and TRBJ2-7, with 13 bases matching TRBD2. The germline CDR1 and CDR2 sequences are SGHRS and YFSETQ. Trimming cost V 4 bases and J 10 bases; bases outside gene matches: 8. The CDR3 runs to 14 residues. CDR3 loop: CASSNPGTSGVQYF. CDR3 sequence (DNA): TGCGCCAGCAGCAATCCAGGGACTAGCGGGGTTCAGTACTTC.